Following are 18 T cell receptor beta chains from one sample sequenced in a study of blood T cell repertoires in COVID-19. Assay used: immunoSEQ multiplex PCR; TCRdb lists only in-frame clones, some missing. The repertoire consists of some 400,000 clones, with 85% to 90% occurring once and the leading ten covering about 6.8%. Input material: peripheral blood. These receptor sequences come from a man aged 18-30 years with active or convalescent COVID-19.

Comment on this clone: Distinct nucleotide sequences in the sample also encode this CDR3. The chain employs TRBV28 and TRBJ2-3, with 12 bases matching TRBD2. J was trimmed by 3 bases and V by 5 bases; bases with no gene match: 3. Germline CDR1 reads MDHEN; CDR2 reads SYDVKM. The CDR3 is made up of 15 amino acids. The CDR3 sequence: CASSTLAGGTDTQYF. DNA for the CDR3: TGTGCCAGCAGTACCCTAGCGGGAGGGACAGATACGCAGTATTTT.

The chain is built from TRBV25-1 and TRBJ2-5; 8 positions match TRBD1. V shed 3 bases, J shed 1 base, and the junction held 7 bases outside the gene matches. Germline loops: CDR1 MGHDK, CDR2 SYGVNS. This CDR3 has 16 residues. CDR3 bases: TGTGCCAGCAGTGAGTACGGGACAGGAGTCCAAGAGACCCAGTACTTC. This codes for CASSEYGTGVQETQYF.

The V and J genes are TRBV5-1 and TRBJ2-5, with 10 nucleotides matching TRBD2. Germline CDR1 SGHRS, CDR2 YFSETQ. The CDR3 has 15 residues. Losses at the gene ends were 4 bases for V and 7 bases for J; bases not matched to a gene: 10. The CDR3 loop reads CASSPSLAGAGTQYF. The CDR3 bases are TGCGCCAGCAGCCCCAGTCTAGCGGGGGCCGGGACCCAGTACTTC. Complete variable domain (other parts from reference TRBV5-1 and TRBJ2-5): KAGVTQTPRYLIKTRGQQVTLSCSPISGHRSVSWYQQTPGQGLQFLFEYFSETQRNKGNFPGRFSGRQFSNSRSEMNVSTLELGDSALYLCASSPSLAGAGTQYFGPGTRLLVL.

This sequence joins TRBV3-1 (or the pseudogene TRBV3-2) and TRBJ2-7; TRBD2 might be the D (7 bases). Germline CDR1 and CDR2: LGHDT and YNNKEL (reference sequence). CDR3 length: 16 residues. Trimming removed 5 bases from V and 3 bases from J, with 20 bases in between. The CDR3 coding sequence is TGTGCCAGCAGCGACATGGGGGGGGCTTTAAACTACGAGCAGTACTTC. Its protein is CASSDMGGALNYEQYF.

J is TRBJ2-3 and V is TRBV9; 7 bases are a match to TRBD2. In germline, CDR1 is SGDLS, CDR2 YYNGEE. CDR3 size: 14 residues. V dropped 0 bases and J dropped 8; count of bases not matched to a gene: 6. The CDR3 spells CASSVGAGLGTQYF. As DNA, the CDR3 is TGTGCCAGCAGCGTAGGAGCGGGGTTGGGTACGCAGTATTTT.

A note on this clone: The limits of the CDR3 on the DNA are not certain, so only TCRdb's listed CDR3 is given. This chain connects TRBV27 to TRBJ2-3; TRBD2, the table's D call, was not compared with the DNA. Germline V lookup: CDR1 MNHEY, CDR2 SMNVEV (reference sequence). The CDR3 is 12 residues long, ends included. The CDR3 here is CASSTSGDTQYF.

This chain joins TRBV29-1 and TRBJ1-1; 9 bases agree with TRBD1. V shed 3 bases, J shed 5 bases, and the junction held 4 bases outside the gene matches. This CDR3 is 13 amino acids long. Germline assignment: CDR1 SQVTM and CDR2 ANQGSEA. In DNA, the CDR3 is TGCAGCGTTGACGGGACAGGGTTAACTGAAGCTTTCTTT. Its protein product is CSVDGTGLTEAFF. The full variable domain, in which reference TRBV29-1 and TRBJ1-1 provide the parts outside the CDR3, is SAVISQKPSRDICQRGTSLTIQCQVDSQVTMMFWYRQQPGQSLTLIATANQGSEATYESGFVIDKFPISRPNLTFSTLTVSNMSPEDSSIYLCSVDGTGLTEAFFGQGTRLTVV.

The chain carries TRBV6-5 and TRBJ2-3; 9 positions match TRBD2. Trimming at V came to 4 bases and at J to 2 bases, leaving 4 bases not matched to a gene. The CDR3 has 15 residues. Per germline, CDR1 MNHEY and CDR2 SVGAGI. The DNA for the CDR3 is TGTGCCAGCAGTTTCTTAGCGGGGGACACAGATACGCAGTATTTT. Translating gives CASSFLAGDTDTQYF.

The V call is TRBV28, the J call TRBJ1-1, with TRBD1 matching 8 bases. Germline values: CDR1 MDHEN, CDR2 SYDVKM. Losses at the gene ends were 6 bases for V and 4 bases for J; bases not matched to a gene: 7. The CDR3 has 14 amino acids. CDR3 residues: CASSPRTGGTEAFF. The CDR3 nucleotides are TGTGCCAGCAGCCCTCGAACAGGGGGCACTGAAGCTTTCTTT.

V is TRBV6-9 and J is TRBJ1-1; D remains unclear. Germline CDR1 MNHGY, CDR2 SVAAGI. This CDR3 is 14 amino acids long. Trimming stripped 1 base from V and 1 base from J, with 7 bases between. The CDR3 reads CASSYLSGNTEAFF. For the CDR3, the DNA is TGTGCCAGCAGTTATTTGTCGGGGAACACTGAAGCTTTCTTT.

The rearrangement uses TRBV18 and TRBJ2-7; D is ambiguous. CDR1 KGHSH and CDR2 LQKENI come from the germline V gene. There are 14 residues in the CDR3. V shed 1 base and J shed 2 bases, with 9 bases lying between them. The DNA of the CDR3 is TGTGCCAGCTCACCACGCAGTCCTCCCTACGAGCAGTACTTC. This sequence encodes CASSPRSPPYEQYF.

This clone was seen a handful of times. The gene calls are TRBV28 and TRBJ1-2; D perhaps matches TRBD1 (6 bases). Germline assignment: CDR1 MDHEN and CDR2 SYDVKM. This CDR3 has 14 residues. The germline V and J ends were trimmed by 5 bases and 2 bases, with 12 bases remaining between them. CDR3 protein: CASSRDRRNYGYTF. The CDR3 DNA sequence: TGTGCCAGCAGTCGAGACAGGAGAAACTATGGCTACACCTTC.

The chain employs TRBV7-2 and TRBJ2-5; a weak D match, TRBD2 (6 bases). With 4 bases removed from V and 0 bases from J, the gap between germline ends came to 18 bases. The germline gives CDR1 SGHTA, CDR2 FQGNSA. The CDR3 covers 17 residues. In nucleotides, the CDR3 is TGTGCCAGCAGCTGGCGTAGCGGCTCGAGGTACCAAGAGACCCAGTACTTC. Protein sequence: CASSWRSGSRYQETQYF.

The rearrangement joins TRBV11-2 to TRBJ1-1; 7 nucleotides line up with TRBD1. The CDR3 is 16 amino acids. The J segment lost 4 bases and the V segment lost 2 bases, leaving 10 bases of the junction unmatched. Germline loops: CDR1 SGHAT, CDR2 FQNNGV. The CDR3 reads CASSLRWGQTRTEAFF. The CDR3 DNA is TGTGCCAGCAGCTTAAGGTGGGGACAGACACGCACTGAAGCTTTCTTT.

The rearrangement links TRBV28 to TRBJ1-5, with D possibly being TRBD1 (6 bases). Germline CDR1 and CDR2: MDHEN and SYDVKM. V shed 2 bases and J shed 5 bases, with 16 bases lying between them. There are 16 residues in the CDR3. The CDR3 sequence: CASSLKEPGGYQPQHF. As DNA, the CDR3 is TGTGCCAGCAGTTTAAAGGAACCGGGGGGCTATCAGCCCCAGCATTTT.

The V gene is TRBV27, the J gene TRBJ1-6, with 8 positions matching TRBD1. This CDR3 contains 14 residues. The V gene end was trimmed by 3 bases and the J gene end by 10 bases; junction bases not matched to a gene: 5. Germline V gene sequence: CDR1 MNHEY, CDR2 SMNVEV (reference sequence). The CDR3 region has the DNA TGTGCCAGCAGTTTGACAGGGGCAGAGTCACCCCTCCACTTT. Its translation is CASSLTGAESPLHF.

There are a few counts of this clone. V usage is TRBV4-1 and J usage is TRBJ2-1; D is unresolved. This CDR3 is 16 amino acids long. The germline gives CDR1 MGHRA, CDR2 YSYEKL. V dropped 1 base and J dropped 0 bases, with 10 bases sitting between them. The CDR3 DNA follows: TGCGCCAGCAGCCAAGGGCTAGGTACCTCCTACAATGAGCAGTTCTTC. This sequence encodes CASSQGLGTSYNEQFF.

The CDR3 here is CASSRTGYEKLFF. CDR3 nucleotides: TGTGCCAGCTCGAGGACAGGGTACGAAAAACTGTTTTTT. The chain couples TRBV5-6 to TRBJ1-4; 8 bases map to TRBD1. The germline V gene has CDR1 SGHDT and CDR2 YYEEEE. V was pared by 7 bases and J by 8 bases, with 7 bases of the junction left unmatched. This CDR3 has 13 amino acids.